One and the same sample provided the 10 T cell receptor beta chains below, sequenced in a study of control samples from healthy donors and cancer patients (TCRdb year 2020). Library generation was performed with the immunoSEQ multiplex PCR assay. As stored in TCRdb, this immuneACCESS dataset retains in-frame rearrangements with V and J assigned. A fraction of the clones does not appear; measured against another copy, unresolved V genes explain less than half of the discrepancy, and the remainder lacks a known reason. This sample is represented by 75,000 to 90,000 clones; about 91% of them were singletons. Approximately 7% of the sample is in the top ten clones. Sequenced: blood. These receptors all come from a man over 45 in good health.

V usage is TRBV11-2 and J usage is TRBJ2-2; TRBD1 matches 9 bases. Germline CDR1 is SGHAT and CDR2 is FQNNGV. The CDR3 loop spans 16 amino acids. The V segment lost 2 bases and the J segment 3 bases; nucleotides outside the gene matches: 4. The CDR3 region is CASSLSTGGDTGELFF. Here the CDR3 DNA reads TGTGCCAGCAGCTTATCGACAGGGGGGGACACCGGGGAGCTGTTTTTT.

V gene TRBV5-4 combines with J gene TRBJ2-2; 8 nucleotides match TRBD1. This CDR3 contains 14 residues. J gave up 5 bases and V 1 base, and 1 base lay outside the gene matches. CDR1 is SGHNT, CDR2 YYREEE, per germline (reference sequence). The CDR3 DNA reads as TGTGCCAGCAGCTTGAGACAGGGGACCGGGGAGCTGTTTTTT. Protein sequence: CASSLRQGTGELFF. The full variable domain, completed using reference TRBV5-4 and TRBJ2-2, is ETGVTQSPTHLIKTRGQQVTLRCSSQSGHNTVSWYQQALGQGPQFIFQYYREEENGRGNFPPRFSGLQFPNYSSELNVNALELDDSALYLCASSLRQGTGELFFGEGSRLTVL.

V usage is TRBV18 and J usage is TRBJ2-2; D possibly corresponds to TRBD1 (5 bases). The germline V gene has CDR1 KGHSH and CDR2 LQKENI. There are 16 residues in the CDR3. V was cut by 3 bases and J by 6 bases, with 17 bases left in between. CDR3 region: CASSPKEQGGAGELFF. The CDR3 region has the DNA TGTGCCAGCTCACCCAAGGAGCAGGGTGGGGCCGGGGAGCTGTTTTTT.

The chain has TRBV19 and TRBJ2-4; D possibly corresponds to TRBD1 (5 bases). Deletions cut 5 bases from V and 0 bases from J, with 14 bases between. Germline V CDR1 and CDR2: LNHDA, SQIVND (reference sequence). This CDR3 has 16 amino acids. CDR3 loop: CASSPPGRLAKNIQYF. CDR3 nucleotide sequence: TGTGCCAGTAGTCCCCCAGGGCGTTTAGCCAAAAACATTCAGTACTTC.

CDR3 coding DNA: TGTGCCAGCAGCGCAAAATCCCGGGACCTAGGACCTGGAAACACCATATATTTT. It encodes CASSAKSRDLGPGNTIYF. This chain uses TRBV5-4 with TRBJ1-3; D may be TRBD1 (5 bases). Germline values: CDR1 SGHNT, CDR2 YYREEE (reference sequence). Between the trimmed V and J ends, which lost 4 bases and 2 bases, there was a span of 22 bases. CDR3 length equals 18 residues.

J is TRBJ1-2 and V is TRBV5-5; 7 bases align to TRBD1. The ends lost 3 bases at V and 3 bases at J; junction bases unmatched: 2. Germline-derived CDR1 and CDR2 are SGHKS and YYEKEE (reference sequence). CDR3 size: 13 residues. CDR3 coding DNA: TGTGCCAGCAGCTCAACAGGGGACTATGGCTACACCTTC. It is translated as CASSSTGDYGYTF.

J is TRBJ1-6 and V is TRBV30, with D uncertain. Germline assignment: CDR1 GTSNPN and CDR2 SVGIG (reference sequence). The CDR3 is 16 amino acids. Trimming pared 0 bases from V and 0 bases from J, leaving 9 bases between. CDR3 amino acids: CAWSVRVSSYNSPLHF. CDR3 nucleotide sequence: TGTGCCTGGAGTGTGAGGGTTAGCTCCTATAATTCACCCCTCCACTTT.

The rearrangement links TRBV3-1 (or the pseudogene TRBV3-2) to TRBJ2-7, with unresolved D. With 6 bases removed from V and 3 bases from J, the gap between germline ends came to 6 bases. The CDR3 runs to 11 residues. Germline CDR1 and CDR2: LGHDT and YNNKEL (reference sequence). As DNA, the CDR3 is TGTGCCAGCAGTCGAAACTACGAGCAGTACTTC. Protein product: CASSRNYEQYF.

The chain employs TRBV6-6 and TRBJ2-3; D possibly corresponds to TRBD1 (6 bases). This CDR3 has 16 amino acids. Per germline, CDR1 MNHNY and CDR2 SVGAGI (reference sequence). Trimming stripped 11 bases from V and 2 bases from J, with 23 bases between. CDR3 bases: TGTGCCGGCGGCGGACAGCCCAATTTTCTCACAGATACGCAGTATTTT. The encoded protein is CAGGGQPNFLTDTQYF.

A single count supports this clone. The chain has TRBV19 and TRBJ2-3, with D unresolved. Trimming pared 4 bases from V and 0 bases from J, leaving 11 bases between. The germline gives CDR1 LNHDA, CDR2 SQIVND (reference sequence). The CDR3 runs 15 residues. The CDR3 DNA is TGTGCCAGTAGTACCGCGGCTACTAGCACAGATACGCAGTATTTT. Translation: CASSTAATSTDTQYF.